This T cell receptor beta chain appears in the sequencing data of a study of CD8 T cells in Susac syndrome. RNA was extracted with the RNeasy kit, and a quantity of roughly 0.5 to 1 ug was reverse transcribed using random hexamers. immunoSEQ multiplex PCR amplified TCR beta CDR3 across 54 Vbeta, 13 Jbeta. TCRdb itself ran the immunoSEQ multiplex PCR reads through MiXCR, one entry per CDR3 protein. The sample carries hundreds of thousands of distinct CDR3 sequences, 85% recorded once. Included as multiple sclerosis controls were treatment-naive patients who had stable or active relapsing-remitting disease. In germline, CDR1 is SGDLS, CDR2 YYNGEE. Deletions cut 4 bases from V and 2 bases from J, with 17 bases between. This CDR3 is built from 16 residues.

Sequencing used CD8+ T cells from PBMCs. The chain uses TRBV9 and TRBJ2-3; a weak D match, TRBD1 (6 bases). The receptor comes from a human donor with multiple sclerosis. The CDR3 DNA is TGTGCCAGCAGCCTTCAGGGGACGTATCCCACAGATACGCAGTATTTT. It is translated as CASSLQGTYPTDTQYF.